A selection of T cell receptor beta chains follows, all from one sample in a study of blood T cell repertoires in COVID-19. The table came from immunoSEQ multiplex PCR; TCRdb's copy has only in-frame clones and leaves some out. The sample has over 150,000 clones; approximately 81% are singletons. The sequenced material came from peripheral blood. These receptors were obtained from a man younger than 35 with active or convalescent COVID-19. Each CDR3 is given without its conserved first and last residue. The order of the fields is V gene, J gene, CDR3 protein.

v_call: TRBV10-3
j_call: TRBJ2-7
cdr3_aa: AISEAGQGVSEQY

v_call: TRBV14
j_call: TRBJ1-4
cdr3_aa: ASSLLGGTGMEKLF

v_call: TRBV13
j_call: TRBJ1-3
cdr3_aa: ASSTRGSLFSGNTIY

v_call: TRBV13
j_call: TRBJ1-1
cdr3_aa: ASSIRSKMNTEAF

v_call: TRBV7-2
j_call: TRBJ2-1
cdr3_aa: ASSSRSESEQF

v_call: TRBV5-8
j_call: TRBJ2-3
cdr3_aa: ASTGQTDTQY

v_call: TRBV5-4
j_call: TRBJ2-5
cdr3_aa: ASSRSGRGQETQY

v_call: TRBV4-2
j_call: TRBJ2-3
cdr3_aa: ASSHLGGTDTQY

v_call: TRBV7-2
j_call: TRBJ1-5
cdr3_aa: ASSHRGIENQPQH

v_call: TRBV25-1
j_call: TRBJ2-1
cdr3_aa: ASSVVGRANEQF

v_call: TRBV6-6
j_call: TRBJ2-3
cdr3_aa: ASSRTRQAPFTDTQY

v_call: TRBV7-9
j_call: TRBJ1-1
cdr3_aa: ASSWRAGTEAF

v_call: TRBV6-5
j_call: TRBJ1-5
cdr3_aa: ASSKRRGQPQH

v_call: TRBV3-1/TRBV3-2
j_call: TRBJ2-7
cdr3_aa: ASSQAPGGGFEQY

v_call: TRBV18
j_call: TRBJ2-7
cdr3_aa: ASSPMPGQHSYEQY

v_call: TRBV7-2
j_call: TRBJ1-2
cdr3_aa: ASSPDRSYGYT

v_call: TRBV5-1
j_call: TRBJ2-7
cdr3_aa: ASSLPSGGVYEQY

v_call: TRBV4-2
j_call: TRBJ2-1
cdr3_aa: ASSQSDRDNEQF

v_call: TRBV15
j_call: TRBJ1-1
cdr3_aa: ATSTLNMNTEAF

v_call: TRBV9
j_call: TRBJ1-1
cdr3_aa: ASSVLDRSEAF

v_call: TRBV7-8
j_call: TRBJ2-1
cdr3_aa: ASSLSDRGTKF

v_call: TRBV18
j_call: TRBJ2-1
cdr3_aa: ASSPPQTGGPYNEQF

v_call: TRBV11-2
j_call: TRBJ1-6
cdr3_aa: ASSWDRVNSPLH

v_call: TRBV9
j_call: TRBJ2-5
cdr3_aa: ASSVSTSGGSQETQY

v_call: TRBV5-1
j_call: TRBJ2-2
cdr3_aa: ASSLMAGGPVNTGELF

v_call: TRBV6-4
j_call: TRBJ1-3
cdr3_aa: ASRWPQGADGNTIY

v_call: TRBV2
j_call: TRBJ1-1
cdr3_aa: ASQGYTEAF